This T cell receptor beta chain stems from a study of blood T cell repertoires in COVID-19. This clone came up a few times. CDR1 SGHDT and CDR2 YYEEEE come from the germline V gene. This CDR3 contains 14 residues. Deletions cut 1 base from V and 2 bases from J, with 9 bases between. Profiling relied on immunoSEQ multiplex PCR, and the TCRdb table lists in-frame clones only, not all of them. Found here are roughly 260,000 clones, around 89% of them singletons; the top ten hold 4%. Sequencing was done on a sample of peripheral blood. The chain employs TRBV5-6 and TRBJ1-1, with D unclear. The TCR originated in a man in his sixties who had recovered from COVID-19. DNA of the CDR3: TGTGCCAGCAGCTTGCGACGGAGAAACACTGAAGCTTTCTTT. Encoded protein: CASSLRRRNTEAFF.